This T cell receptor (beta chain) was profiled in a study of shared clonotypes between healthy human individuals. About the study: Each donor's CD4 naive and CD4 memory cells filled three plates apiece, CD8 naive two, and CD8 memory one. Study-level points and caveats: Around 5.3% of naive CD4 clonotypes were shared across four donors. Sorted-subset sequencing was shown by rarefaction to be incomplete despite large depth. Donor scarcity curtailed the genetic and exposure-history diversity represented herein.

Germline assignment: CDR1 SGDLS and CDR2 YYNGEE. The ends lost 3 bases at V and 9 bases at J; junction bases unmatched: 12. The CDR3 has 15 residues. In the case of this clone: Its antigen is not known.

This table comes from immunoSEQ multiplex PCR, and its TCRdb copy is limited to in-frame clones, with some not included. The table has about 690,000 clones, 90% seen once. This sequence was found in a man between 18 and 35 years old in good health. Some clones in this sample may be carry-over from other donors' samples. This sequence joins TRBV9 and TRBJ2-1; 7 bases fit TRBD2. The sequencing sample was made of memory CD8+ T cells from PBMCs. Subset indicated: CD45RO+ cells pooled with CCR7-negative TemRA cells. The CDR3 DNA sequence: TGTGCCAGCAGCGCGTTTGGGTCCCGCGGGGGTGAGCAGTTCTTC. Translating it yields CASSAFGSRGGEQFF.